Shown below are 26 T cell receptor beta chains from a single sample sequenced in a study of T cell responses to AZD1222 COVID-19 vaccine. The assay was immunoSEQ multiplex PCR, and TCRdb's table has in-frame clones only and misses some. Among fewer than 150,000 clones listed, 80% to 90% were seen once. This specimen consisted of peripheral blood, obtained on day 0 of AZD1222 vaccination. The receptors come from an adult in good health.

The chain's CDR3 is CASSLEGERETGELFF. As DNA, the CDR3 is TGTGCCAGCAGCTTAGAAGGTGAACGGGAGACCGGGGAGCTGTTTTTT. The chain joins TRBV13 to TRBJ2-2, with D perhaps matching TRBD2 (6 bases). Germline values: CDR1 PRHDT, CDR2 FYEKMQ (reference sequence). The CDR3 loop spans 16 amino acids. V shed 1 base and J shed 5 bases, with 14 bases lying between them.

This clone has only a few counts. This sequence joins TRBV6-5 and TRBJ1-2; possibly TRBD1 for D (6 bases). Per the germline V gene, CDR1 is MNHEY and CDR2 is SVGAGI. CDR3 length equals 14 residues. Deletions cut 6 bases from V and 3 bases from J, with 14 bases between. The CDR3 region is CASRRGLNDYGYTF. For the CDR3, the DNA is TGTGCCAGCAGACGGGGGCTCAACGACTATGGCTACACCTTC.

In the case of this clone: At one end the junction does not follow the germline gene, possibly because of a read error. The chain uses TRBV29-1 and TRBJ2-1; D uncertain. The CDR3 totals 14 residues. In germline, CDR1 is SQVTM, CDR2 ANQGSEA. CDR3 loop: CSVEDRSDNNEQFF. The CDR3, as DNA: TGCAGCGTCGAAGATAGGTCCGACAACAATGAGCAGTTCTTC.

The chain links TRBV2 to TRBJ1-5; D possibly corresponds to TRBD1 (6 bases). Germline V gene lookup returns CDR1 SNHLY and CDR2 FYNNEI. The CDR3 extends over 14 amino acids. V gave up 3 bases and J gave up 4 bases, with 10 bases separating them. The CDR3, as DNA: TGTGCCAGCAGTGACCAAAGGGGGAATCAGCCCCAGCATTTT. Protein product: CASSDQRGNQPQHF. The full variable domain, rest sourced from reference TRBV2 and TRBJ1-5, is EPEVTQTPSHQVTQMGQEVILRCVPISNHLYFYWYRQILGQKVEFLVSFYNNEISEKSEIFDDQFSVERPDGSNFTLKIRSTKLEDSAMYFCASSDQRGNQPQHFGDGTRLSIL.

The rearrangement links TRBV5-4 to TRBJ2-1; 14 positions match TRBD2. CDR3 length: 17 residues. Unmatched junction bases numbered 10, after V lost 2 bases and J lost 9 bases. The germline gives CDR1 SGHNT, CDR2 YYREEE (reference sequence). In DNA form, the CDR3 reads TGTGCCAGCAGCTTTGCGACTAGCGGGAGGGTTTTCGGTGAGCAGTTCTTC. Translation gives CASSFATSGRVFGEQFF. Filled out from reference TRBV5-4 and TRBJ2-1, the complete variable domain reads ETGVTQSPTHLIKTRGQQVTLRCSSQSGHNTVSWYQQALGQGPQFIFQYYREEENGRGNFPPRFSGLQFPNYSSELNVNALELDDSALYLCASSFATSGRVFGEQFFGPGTRLTVL.

This clone was detected only a few times. This chain joins TRBV15 and TRBJ1-1, with 9 positions matching TRBD1. Germline loops: CDR1 LNHNV, CDR2 YYDKDF (reference sequence). CDR3 size: 13 residues. V gave up 0 bases and J gave up 12 bases; unmatched junction bases: 5. Written as DNA, the CDR3 is TGTGCCACCAGCAGAGATAGGACAGGGGTGCCTTTCTTT. The encoded protein is CATSRDRTGVPFF.

This chain uses TRBV6-5 with TRBJ2-5; 9 bases line up with TRBD1. J lost 3 bases, V lost 5 bases, and 4 bases had no gene match. CDR1 MNHEY and CDR2 SVGAGI come from the germline V gene. The CDR3 consists of 14 residues. The CDR3 DNA reads as TGTGCCAGCAGTAGCGACAGGGGGAAAGAGACCCAGTACTTC. Amino acid sequence: CASSSDRGKETQYF.

The J gene is TRBJ1-5, the V gene TRBV7-2; the match to TRBD1 covers 8 bases. Germline CDR1 reads SGHTA; CDR2 reads FQGNSA. The CDR3 contains 15 residues. Germline trimming cut 5 bases from V and 3 bases from J; bases unmatched to any gene: 6. CDR3 nucleotide sequence: TGTGCCAGCAGCCTGGACAGGGCCAACAATCAGCCCCAGCATTTT. It translates to CASSLDRANNQPQHF.

This chain connects TRBV6-4 to TRBJ1-2; tentatively, D is TRBD1 (5 bases). The CDR3 spans 14 residues. Germline V lookup: CDR1 MRHNA, CDR2 SNTAGT. V lost 2 bases to trimming and J lost 5 bases, with 12 bases between them. CDR3 nucleotides: TGTGCCAGCAGTGACGGGGCGGCAGCTTATGGCTACACCTTC. Translated, it gives CASSDGAAAYGYTF.

The rearrangement joins TRBV7-9 to TRBJ2-7, with 7 bases matching TRBD1. Germline CDR1 reads SEHNR; CDR2 reads FQNEAQ (reference sequence). This CDR3 spans 13 amino acids. Trimming cost V 6 bases and J 5 bases; bases outside gene matches: 7. The CDR3 DNA is TGTGCCAGCAGACTAAGACAGGGCAACGAGCAGTACTTC. Its protein product is CASRLRQGNEQYF. Supplemented by reference TRBV7-9 and TRBJ2-7, the full variable domain reads DTGVSQNPRHKITKRGQNVTFRCDPISEHNRLYWYRQTLGQGPEFLTYFQNEAQLEKSRLLSDRFSAERPKGSFSTLEIQRTEQGDSAMYLCASRLRQGNEQYFGPGTRLTVT.

The rearrangement joins TRBV28 to TRBJ1-6, with TRBD1 as a possible D gene (6 bases). CDR1 MDHEN and CDR2 SYDVKM come from the germline V gene. V was pared by 3 bases and J by 7 bases, with 10 bases between. This CDR3 contains 14 residues. The CDR3 coding sequence is TGTGCCAGCAGTTTTACAGGGAACAATTCACCCCTCCACTTT. This codes for CASSFTGNNSPLHF.

The rearrangement joins TRBV7-9 to TRBJ2-1; D uncertain. Germline values: CDR1 SEHNR, CDR2 FQNEAQ (reference sequence). V lost 2 bases and J lost 4, with 6 bases in between. CDR3 size: 13 residues. In nucleotides, the CDR3 is TGTGCCAGCAGCTTATCCGAGTACAATGAGCAGTTCTTC. The encoded protein is CASSLSEYNEQFF. The entire variable domain, with the rest obtained from reference TRBV7-9 and TRBJ2-1, is as follows: DTGVSQNPRHKITKRGQNVTFRCDPISEHNRLYWYRQTLGQGPEFLTYFQNEAQLEKSRLLSDRFSAERPKGSFSTLEIQRTEQGDSAMYLCASSLSEYNEQFFGPGTRLTVL.

The chain recombines TRBV3-1 (or the pseudogene TRBV3-2) with TRBJ1-2; a possible D gene is TRBD1 (6 bases). CDR1 is LGHDT and CDR2 is YNNKEL in the germline V gene (reference sequence). There are 14 residues in the CDR3. Trimming took 4 bases from V and 10 from J, leaving 19 bases between them. This CDR3 reads CASSRTDSEVFYTF. CDR3 sequence (DNA): TGTGCCAGCAGCCGAACGGACAGCGAAGTCTTCTACACCTTC.

This chain connects TRBV12-3 or TRBV12-4 to TRBJ1-1, with D hard to call. This CDR3 has 11 amino acids. The ends were cut back, 6 bases at V and 7 bases at J, with 9 bases in the middle. For the CDR3, the DNA is TGTGCCAGCAGACAGACTGGTGAAGCTTTCTTT. This encodes CASRQTGEAFF.

The genes are TRBV4-1 and TRBJ1-2; no clear D. Germline CDR1 and CDR2: MGHRA and YSYEKL. Trimming cost V 3 bases and J 1 base, with 12 bases left between them. The CDR3 extends over 15 amino acids. The CDR3 loop reads CASSHPGRGNYGYTF. CDR3 coding DNA: TGCGCCAGCAGCCACCCAGGAAGAGGTAACTATGGCTACACCTTC.

V gene TRBV6-5 combines with J gene TRBJ1-3, with TRBD1 as a possible D gene (5 bases). Germline assignment: CDR1 MNHEY and CDR2 SVGAGI. There are 12 residues in the CDR3. V lost 11 bases and J lost 2, with 10 bases in between. CDR3 DNA: TGTGCCCTTAAAGGGGCTGGAAACACCATATATTTT. It translates to CALKGAGNTIYF.

The V and J genes are TRBV11-2 and TRBJ2-7; weak D call: TRBD1 (6 bases). The CDR3 runs to 16 residues. V was pared by 4 bases and J by 3 bases, with 19 bases between. Germline V gene sequence: CDR1 SGHAT, CDR2 FQNNGV. The CDR3 DNA is TGTGCCAGCAGCTCAACTCTACAGGGTCTGGGCTACGAGCAGTACTTC. It is translated as CASSSTLQGLGYEQYF.

V and J are TRBV28 and TRBJ1-2, with 7 bases identical to TRBD1. Trimming took 7 bases from V and 5 from J; bases not matched to a gene: 10. Germline lookup yields CDR1 MDHEN and CDR2 SYDVKM. This CDR3 spans 14 amino acids. CDR3 coding DNA: TGTGCCAGCAACCAGGGGGGTTCCGAGTATGGCTACACCTTC. Its translation is CASNQGGSEYGYTF.

The CDR3 DNA is TGTGCCAGCAGCGTATCTTTGGGACTAGTTATCAATGAGCAGTTCTTC. Its translation: CASSVSLGLVINEQFF. The chain couples TRBV9 to TRBJ2-1; TRBD2 matches 8 bases. The CDR3 extends over 16 amino acids. V dropped 1 base and J dropped 6; count of bases not matched to a gene: 9. Looked up from germline, CDR1 is SGDLS and CDR2 is YYNGEE.

This chain uses TRBV9 with TRBJ1-1; D uncertain. Germline V gene data show CDR1 as SGDLS and CDR2 as YYNGEE. The CDR3 covers 15 residues. V dropped 0 bases and J dropped 11 bases, with 20 bases sitting between them. In DNA form, the CDR3 reads TGTGCCAGCAGCGTAGACGGCAGGTCTGCTCTCCAGGCTTTCTTT. This translates into CASSVDGRSALQAFF. The full variable domain, in which reference TRBV9 and TRBJ1-1 provide the parts outside the CDR3, is DSGVTQTPKHLITATGQRVTLRCSPRSGDLSVYWYQQSLDQGLQFLIQYYNGEERAKGNILERFSAQQFPDLHSELNLSSLELGDSALYFCASSVDGRSALQAFFGQGTRLTVV.

The chain employs TRBV3-1 (or the pseudogene TRBV3-2) and TRBJ2-2, with 9 bases fitting TRBD2. CDR1 and CDR2 (germline): LGHDT, YNNKEL (reference sequence). This CDR3 comprises 18 residues. V lost 1 base and J lost 5; bases outside the gene matches: 11. The CDR3 loop is CASSQVSPAGGGTGELFF. The CDR3 coding sequence is TGTGCCAGCAGCCAAGTATCACCAGCGGGAGGTGGTACCGGGGAGCTGTTTTTT.

This clone occurred once. J is TRBJ1-1 and V is TRBV5-4; D gene unclear. CDR3 length: 12 residues. The germline CDR1 and CDR2 sequences are SGHNT and YYREEE (reference sequence). V was shortened by 1 base and J by 9 bases, with 10 bases between the two germline ends. The DNA for the CDR3 is TGTGCCAGCAGCTTGTACCCAAATCAAGCTTTCTTT. It encodes CASSLYPNQAFF.

This rearrangement joins TRBV7-6 to TRBJ1-3; D gene unclear. Trimming cost V 5 bases and J 4 bases, with 15 bases left between them. From germline, CDR1 is SGHVS and CDR2 FNYEAQ. The CDR3 is 15 residues long. CDR3 sequence: CASSLTLSGGNTIYF. In DNA form, the CDR3 reads TGTGCCAGCAGCCTAACGCTGTCCGGAGGAAACACCATATATTTT.

This chain connects TRBV29-1 to TRBJ2-1; tentatively, D is TRBD2 (5 bases). The V end lost 6 bases, the J end lost 4 bases, and 10 bases lay between the germline ends. The CDR3 extends over 12 amino acids. Germline V lookup: CDR1 SQVTM, CDR2 ANQGSEA. In nucleotides, the CDR3 is TGCAGCGTCCTGACTAATTACAATGAGCAGTTCTTC. Translation: CSVLTNYNEQFF.

This chain links TRBV28 with TRBJ2-4; 8 positions match TRBD2. Germline loops: CDR1 MDHEN, CDR2 SYDVKM. The CDR3 has 14 amino acids. V shed 8 bases, J shed 4 bases, and the junction held 7 bases outside the gene matches. CDR3 DNA sequence: TGTGCCAGCCTTGCGGGGGGAACTAAAAACATTCAGTACTTC. This encodes CASLAGGTKNIQYF.

V and J are TRBV5-8 and TRBJ1-2, with a possible D match to TRBD1 (5 bases). The CDR3 is 15 residues long. From germline, CDR1 is SGHTS and CDR2 YDEGEE. Deletions cut 0 bases from V and 4 bases from J, with 13 bases between. Here the CDR3 reads CASSLGGRNGYGYTF. Here the CDR3 DNA reads TGTGCCAGCAGCTTGGGGGGGAGGAATGGCTATGGCTACACCTTC. Full variable domain (outside the CDR3, taken from reference TRBV5-8 and TRBJ1-2): EAGVTQSPTHLIKTRGQQATLRCSPISGHTSVYWYQQALGLGLQFLLWYDEGEERNRGNFPPRFSGRQFPNYSSELNVNALELEDSALYLCASSLGGRNGYGYTFGSGTRLTVV.